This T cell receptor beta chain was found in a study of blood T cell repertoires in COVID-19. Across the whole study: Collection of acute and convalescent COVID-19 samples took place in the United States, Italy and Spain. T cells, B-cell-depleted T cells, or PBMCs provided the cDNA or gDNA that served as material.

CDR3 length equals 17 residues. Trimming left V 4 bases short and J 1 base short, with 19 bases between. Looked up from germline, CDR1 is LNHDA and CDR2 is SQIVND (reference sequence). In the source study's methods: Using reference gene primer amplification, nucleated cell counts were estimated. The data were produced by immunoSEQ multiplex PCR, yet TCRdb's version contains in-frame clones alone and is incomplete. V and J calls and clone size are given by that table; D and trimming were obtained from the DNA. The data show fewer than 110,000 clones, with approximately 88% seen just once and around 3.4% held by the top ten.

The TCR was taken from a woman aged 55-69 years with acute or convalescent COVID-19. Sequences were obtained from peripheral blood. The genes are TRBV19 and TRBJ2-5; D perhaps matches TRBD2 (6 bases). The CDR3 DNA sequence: TGTGCCAGTAGTAAAGACCCCCCTACCGGGAGCCAAGAGACCCAGTACTTC. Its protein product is CASSKDPPTGSQETQYF.